This T cell receptor (beta chain) was captured by sequencing in a study of blood T cell repertoires in COVID-19 (dated by TCRdb to about 2020). About the study as a whole: Samples covering the acute and convalescent phases of COVID-19 were provided by collaborators in the United States, Italy and Spain. The sample metadata nearly always contained a de-identified subject ID, COVID-19 status, age in years and sex. The samples were drawn from the first 160 participants of the ongoing ImmuneRACE study and from under 1,500 subjects provided by 6 global collaborators. Deeply sampled blood TCRbeta repertoires from subjects exposed to, actively infected with, or recovered from COVID-19 were included in the dataset. Where available, HLA class I and class II types were obtained from metadata supplied by the sample provider rather than from assay-based typing. The repertoires were released in a freely available public database intended as a resource for research on the immune response to SARS-CoV-2. The material from the prospective study consisted of cDNA or gDNA derived from T cells, B-cell-depleted T cells, or PBMCs.

Whole blood was collected in K2EDTA tubes by collaborating institutions according to the institutions' own protocols. For TCRbeta analysis, collaborators shipped samples in one of three forms: frozen whole blood, isolated PBMCs, or DNA extracted from either of those sample types. The immunoSEQ Assay, a bias-controlled multiplex PCR, was used to amplify TCRbeta CDR3 regions from genomic DNA. The study's processing was this. Nucleated cell counts per sample were estimated from amplification of reference gene primers within the assay. To quantify the absolute abundance of each unique TCRbeta CDR3 rearrangement, sequence reads were collapsed and filtered. For each sample, productive Simpson clonality was calculated as the square root of Simpson's diversity index over productive rearrangements. What TCRdb holds here is the immuneACCESS table cut down to in-frame rearrangements. Part of the clones is not present; checked against another copy, under half of the missing clones reflect an unresolved V gene, and the others are unexplained. D and trimming come from the DNA, and the V and J calls and clone size come from that table. A total of 15,000 to 20,000 clones appear in this sample, about 80% of them only once. The top ten hold over 25% of the sample.

CDR3 length: 16 amino acids, cysteine to phenylalanine. Left in the record is the CDR3 DNA by itself, 48 bases read in frame from the first base. CDR1 is given as SEHNR and CDR2 as FQNEAQ, both from the germline V gene (reference sequence). A distance of 20 bases separates the germline ends of V and J, which lose 5 bases and 6 bases respectively. General findings and caveats noted by the study authors: The amount of clinical and demographic metadata varied by source and participant and was provided uncurated.

On this clone: Its antigen remains undetermined. Base qualities are not provided; no much larger clone lies one nucleotide away.

Material for sequencing was peripheral blood. Rearrangement joined TRBV7-9 to TRBJ2-1; TRBD2 might be the D gene, on 7 matching bases. The receptor was isolated from a woman between 70 and 85 years old with active COVID-19. The CDR3 is CASSPLGGQLGNEQFF. DNA sequence: TGTGCCAGCAGCCCCCTGGGGGGGCAACTCGGCAATGAGCAGTTCTTC.